These T cell receptor beta chains were read from a single sample in a study of blood T cell repertoires in COVID-19. Here immunoSEQ multiplex PCR was the method, and the copy in TCRdb shows in-frame clones only, minus some. Here the sample spans under 250,000 clones, around 86% being singletons. Sequences were obtained from peripheral blood. These TCRs come from a woman aged 80 or older with COVID-19, enrolled during active disease. CDR3s include the opening cysteine and the closing phenylalanine or tryptophan. The D gene is left open where the match is weak. The listing skips clone size in some rows; elsewhere it reads once, few, many or a size class.

v_call	d_call	j_call	clone_size	cdr3_aa	cdr3_nt
TRBV2	-	TRBJ1-6	-	CASTLVQGGNSPLHF	TGTGCCAGCACCCTGGTACAGGGAGGGAATTCACCCCTCCACTTT
TRBV9	-	TRBJ1-1	-	CASSEGFYGGTEAFF	TGTGCCAGCAGCGAAGGGTTTTACGGGGGCACTGAAGCTTTCTTT
TRBV7-3	-	TRBJ2-1	once	CASSSYTAHEQFF	TGTGCCAGCAGCAGCTATACCGCCCATGAGCAGTTCTTC
TRBV10-3	-	TRBJ1-1	-	CAISWDIGNTEAFF	TGTGCCATCAGTTGGGACATCGGGAACACTGAAGCTTTCTTT
TRBV14	-	TRBJ1-1	-	CASSHNLNTEAFF	TGTGCCAGCAGCCACAACTTGAACACTGAAGCTTTCTTT
TRBV28	-	TRBJ2-7	few	CASSSPPTIAYEQYF	TGTGCCAGCAGTTCCCCCCCTACGATCGCCTACGAGCAGTACTTC
TRBV5-1	TRBD1	TRBJ1-6	-	CASRPGGDSPLHF	TGCGCCAGCAGACCAGGGGGCGATTCACCCCTCCACTTT
TRBV11-2	-	TRBJ1-6	once	CASSSIDNSPLHF	TGTGCCAGCAGCTCGATAGATAATTCACCCCTCCACTTT
TRBV5-1	TRBD1	TRBJ2-5	-	CASSVAGTGIETQYF	TGCGCCAGCAGCGTGGCCGGGACAGGGATAGAGACCCAGTACTTC
TRBV4-2	-	TRBJ2-2	-	CASSPPWREPGELFF	TGTGCCAGCAGCCCCCCTTGGAGGGAGCCCGGGGAGCTGTTTTTT
TRBV28	-	TRBJ2-1	-	CASSLAGSGKGNEQFF	TGTGCCAGCAGTTTAGCGGGTAGCGGCAAAGGCAATGAGCAGTTCTTC
TRBV6-5	TRBD1	TRBJ2-5	-	CASSRRQGGETQYF	TGTGCCAGCAGTCGACGACAGGGTGGAGAGACCCAGTACTTC
TRBV24-1	TRBD1	TRBJ1-2	-	CATSDRDSNGYTF	TGTGCCACCAGTGACCGGGACAGTAATGGCTACACCTTC
TRBV19	-	TRBJ1-5	-	CATREGDTNQPQHF	TGTGCCACCCGCGAAGGGGATACCAATCAGCCCCAGCATTTT
TRBV5-1	-	TRBJ2-3	-	CASSLEGRDGTDTQYF	TGCGCCAGCAGCTTGGAGGGGCGGGACGGCACAGATACGCAGTATTTT
TRBV5-8	-	TRBJ1-5	-	CASSFRDQPQHF	TGTGCCAGCAGCTTTAGAGATCAGCCCCAGCATTTT
TRBV9	TRBD1	TRBJ1-6	-	CASSAPGQGGSPLHF	TGTGCCAGCAGCGCACCGGGACAGGGTGGTTCACCCCTCCACTTT
TRBV5-1	TRBD1	TRBJ1-3	-	CASSPTGAPDTIYF	TGCGCCAGCAGCCCGACAGGGGCCCCGGACACCATATATTTT
TRBV2	TRBD1	TRBJ2-2	-	CASSTQGATGELFF	TGTGCCAGCAGTACACAGGGGGCTACCGGGGAGCTGTTTTTT
TRBV5-1	-	TRBJ1-1	-	CASSIGQRNTEAFF	TGCGCCAGCAGCATTGGACAGAGGAACACTGAAGCTTTCTTT